Listed below are T cell receptor beta chains from one sample, sequenced in a study of Tregs in tolerant kidney transplant recipients. Here immunoSEQ multiplex PCR was the method, and the copy in TCRdb shows in-frame clones only, minus some. The table has 92,000 or so clones, approximately 90% seen once. Sequencing was done on a sample of CD8+ T cells from blood. The receptors originated from a human donor in good health. The CDR3 runs from the conserved cysteine through the conserved F or W. The D gene is left open where the match is weak. Expanded clones are given a class, and other clones once, few, many or no size at all.

V	size	D	J	CDR3	DNA
TRBV19	few	.	TRBJ2-4	CASSIPRDSKNIQYF	TGTGCCAGTAGTATACCCCGAGACAGCAAAAACATTCAGTACTTC
TRBV9	.	TRBD1	TRBJ1-2	CASSEGQAYGYTF	TGTGCCAGCAGCGAGGGACAGGCTTATGGCTACACCTTC
TRBV7-9	.	.	TRBJ1-4	CASSLGGADEKLFF	TGTGCCAGCAGCTTAGGGGGGGCAGATGAAAAACTGTTTTTT
TRBV21-1	.	.	TRBJ2-5	CASSFSGIQETQYF	TGTGCCAGCAGCTTCTCGGGGATCCAAGAGACCCAGTACTTC
TRBV6-5	.	.	TRBJ2-1	CASTYSGFLGNEQFF	TGTGCCAGCACTTATAGCGGCTTCTTGGGGAATGAGCAGTTCTTC
TRBV29-1	once	.	TRBJ2-6	CSVEVWTSQNRVLTF	TGCAGCGTTGAAGTCTGGACATCACAAAATCGCGTCCTGACTTTC
TRBV6-5	.	TRBD1	TRBJ1-1	CASSYGQDGTEAFF	TGTGCCAGCAGTTATGGACAGGATGGAACTGAAGCTTTCTTT
TRBV27	once	TRBD1	TRBJ1-1	CASSIRDRNTEAFF	TGTGCCAGCAGTATCCGGGACAGGAACACTGAAGCTTTCTTT
TRBV7-6	.	.	TRBJ2-3	CASSLAEDTQYF	TGTGCCAGCAGCTTAGCGGAGGATACGCAGTATTTT
TRBV10-1	.	TRBD1	TRBJ2-7	CASSESGQGIDEQYF	TGCGCCAGCAGTGAGTCCGGACAGGGGATCGACGAGCAGTACTTC
TRBV11-2	.	.	TRBJ2-5	CASSLRQVGETQYF	TGTGCCAGCAGCTTACGACAGGTGGGGGAGACCCAGTACTTC
TRBV7-9	.	.	TRBJ1-1	CASSLVSGDPMNTEAFF	TGTGCCAGCAGCTTAGTATCAGGGGACCCCATGAACACTGAAGCTTTCTTT
TRBV10-3	.	.	TRBJ1-1	CAISVGGGTEAFF	TGTGCCATCAGTGTTGGGGGTGGCACTGAAGCTTTCTTT
TRBV6-1	.	TRBD2	TRBJ2-2	CASSELAGGSGELFF	TGTGCCAGCAGTGAACTAGCGGGAGGAAGCGGGGAGCTGTTTTTT
TRBV6-1	.	TRBD2	TRBJ2-1	CASSGGKRVGSGGYNEQFF	TGTGCCAGCAGTGGGGGCAAAAGGGTCGGGAGCGGGGGCTACAATGAGCAGTTCTTC
TRBV27	.	TRBD1	TRBJ2-7	CATGTWDSSYEQYF	TGTGCCACCGGTACCTGGGACAGCTCCTACGAGCAGTACTTC
TRBV29-1	.	TRBD2	TRBJ2-1	CSVASGRGYNEQFF	TGCAGCGTTGCCAGCGGGAGAGGCTACAATGAGCAGTTCTTC
TRBV30	.	.	TRBJ2-7	CAWMVVGEQYF	TGTGCCTGGATGGTGGTTGGCGAGCAGTACTTC
TRBV30	.	.	TRBJ2-5	CAWSVRTGETQYF	TGTGCCTGGAGTGTACGGACGGGGGAGACCCAGTACTTC
TRBV6-6	.	TRBD2	TRBJ2-7	CASSYTLAGTYEQYF	TGTGCCAGCAGTTACACTCTAGCGGGCACTTACGAGCAGTACTTC
TRBV6-5	.	.	TRBJ2-7	CASSPQGPYEQYF	TGTGCCAGCAGTCCACAGGGCCCATACGAGCAGTACTTC
TRBV21-1	once	.	TRBJ2-7	CASSKEQVGSGAAYYEQYF	.
TRBV7-9	.	.	TRBJ2-1	CASSSLRLEGLYEQFF	TGTGCCAGCAGCTCCCTCCGGCTGGAGGGCCTCTATGAGCAGTTCTTC
TRBV6-5	.	.	TRBJ2-5	CASGPRDPQETQYF	TGTGCCAGCGGTCCCCGGGACCCACAAGAGACCCAGTACTTC
TRBV5-4	.	TRBD1	TRBJ1-1	CASSIGQGNTEAFF	TGTGCCAGCAGCATCGGACAGGGAAACACTGAAGCTTTCTTT
TRBV7-9	few	TRBD2	TRBJ2-1	CASSLDTSGVEQFF	TGTGCCAGCAGCTTAGATACTAGCGGGGTTGAGCAGTTCTTC
TRBV14	.	TRBD2	TRBJ2-3	CASSQRTRGTDTQYF	TGTGCCAGCAGCCAACGGACTAGGGGCACAGATACGCAGTATTTT
TRBV11-2	.	.	TRBJ2-5	CASSLVSIWETQYF	TGTGCCAGCAGCTTAGTATCAATATGGGAGACCCAGTACTTC
TRBV2	.	.	TRBJ1-2	CASSLIPGQSF	TGTGCCAGCAGCCTGATACCGGGACAAAGCTTC
TRBV7-9	.	.	TRBJ2-1	CASSPQGTPNEQFF	TGTGCCAGCAGCCCACAGGGTACTCCGAATGAGCAGTTCTTC
TRBV4-1	.	TRBD2	TRBJ2-1	CASNRELAGGPAYNEQFF	TGCGCCAGCAATAGAGAACTAGCGGGAGGGCCAGCCTACAATGAGCAGTTCTTC
TRBV5-1	.	TRBD2	TRBJ2-5	CASSLGLAGGMETQYF	TGCGCCAGCAGCTTGGGACTAGCGGGGGGGATGGAGACCCAGTACTTC
TRBV15	once	TRBD1	TRBJ2-7	CATSRGDRGRLYEQYF	TGTGCCACCAGCAGAGGGGACAGGGGCCGACTCTACGAGCAGTACTTC